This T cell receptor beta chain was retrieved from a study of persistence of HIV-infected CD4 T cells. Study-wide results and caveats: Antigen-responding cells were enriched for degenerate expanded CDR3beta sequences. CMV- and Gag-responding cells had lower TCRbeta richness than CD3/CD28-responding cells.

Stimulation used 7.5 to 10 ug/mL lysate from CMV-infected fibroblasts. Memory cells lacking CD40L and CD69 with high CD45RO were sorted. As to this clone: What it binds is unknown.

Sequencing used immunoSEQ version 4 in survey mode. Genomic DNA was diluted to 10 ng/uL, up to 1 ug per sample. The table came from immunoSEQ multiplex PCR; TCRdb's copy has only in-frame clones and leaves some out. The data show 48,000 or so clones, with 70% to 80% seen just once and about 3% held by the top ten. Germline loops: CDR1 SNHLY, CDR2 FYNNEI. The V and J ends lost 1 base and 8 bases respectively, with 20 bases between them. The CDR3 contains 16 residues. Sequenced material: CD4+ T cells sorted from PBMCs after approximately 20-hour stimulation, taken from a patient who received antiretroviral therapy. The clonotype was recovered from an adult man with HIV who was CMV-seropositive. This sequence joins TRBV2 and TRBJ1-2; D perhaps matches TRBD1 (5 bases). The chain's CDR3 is CASSEVTVRQGNGYTF. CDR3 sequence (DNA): TGTGCCAGCAGTGAAGTAACGGTTCGGCAGGGAAACGGCTACACCTTC. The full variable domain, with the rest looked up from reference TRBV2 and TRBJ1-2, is EPEVTQTPSHQVTQMGQEVILRCVPISNHLYFYWYRQILGQKVEFLVSFYNNEISEKSEIFDDQFSVERPDGSNFTLKIRSTKLEDSAMYFCASSEVTVRQGNGYTFGSGTRLTVV.